This is a list of T cell receptor beta chains from one sample in a study of shared clonotypes between healthy human individuals. Measured with immunoSEQ multiplex PCR; TCRdb has only the in-frame clones, and not every one. The data show 2,100,000 or so clones, with 95% seen just once and 0.13% held by the top ten. Sequencing used naive CD4+ T cells sorted from blood. The receptor set was obtained from a man aged 18 to 29 in good health. CDR3s include the opening cysteine and the closing phenylalanine or tryptophan. A D gene is named only where the DNA matches it firmly. Clone size is not always given. Where it is, it says once, few, many or a class for expanded clones.

>TRBV7-2|TRBD2|-|15|TRBJ2-3
CASSFSGREADTQYF
TGTGCCAGCAGTTTTAGCGGGAGAGAGGCAGATACGCAGTATTTT
>TRBV30|-|-|12|TRBJ2-7
CAWTTGSYEQYF
TGTGCCTGGACCACGGGGAGCTACGAGCAGTACTTC
>TRBV19|TRBD1|-|12|TRBJ1-1
CASSKQGTEAFF
TGTGCCAGTAGTAAACAGGGGACCGAAGCTTTCTTT
>TRBV6-6|-|-|15|TRBJ1-4
CASSFGAGSQEKLFF
TGTGCCAGCAGTTTCGGCGCTGGGAGTCAGGAAAAACTGTTTTTT
>TRBV28|-|-|13|TRBJ2-7
CASSSSHPYEQYF
TGTGCCAGCAGTTCCTCCCACCCCTACGAGCAGTACTTC
>TRBV10-3|-|once|14|TRBJ2-1
CATRGGPTYNEQFF
TGTGCCACCCGGGGAGGACCAACTTACAATGAGCAGTTCTTC
>TRBV19|-|-|17|TRBJ1-4
CASSTWDRGVGNEKLFF
TGTGCCAGTAGTACGTGGGACCGGGGGGTCGGTAATGAAAAACTGTTTTTT
>TRBV5-1|-|-|14|TRBJ1-5
CASSLGGINQPQHF
TGCGCCAGCAGCTTGGGGGGTATCAATCAGCCCCAGCATTTT
>TRBV9|TRBD1|-|15|TRBJ2-7
CASSPDEQGPYEQYF
TGTGCCAGCAGCCCGGACGAACAGGGGCCCTACGAGCAGTACTTC
>TRBV7-2|-|-|14|TRBJ1-1
CASSLGRESTLAFF
TGTGCCAGCAGCTTAGGGAGGGAGAGCACTCTGGCTTTCTTT
>TRBV28|-|-|15|TRBJ2-1
CAIRGGGPSYNEQFF
TGTGCCATCAGGGGGGGAGGGCCCTCCTACAATGAGCAGTTCTTC
>TRBV19|-|-|17|TRBJ1-5
CASTSDRGKGSNQPQHF
-
>TRBV4-3|-|-|14|TRBJ2-3
CASSQEGSTDTQYF
TGCGCCAGCAGCCAAGAAGGGAGTACAGATACGCAGTATTTT
>TRBV9|-|once|15|TRBJ2-1
CASSVGWQSYNEQFF
TGTGCCAGCAGCGTAGGTTGGCAGTCCTACAATGAGCAGTTCTTC
>TRBV7-9|-|-|13|TRBJ1-2
CASSLGQMSGYTF
TGTGCCAGCAGCCTGGGTCAAATGAGTGGCTACACCTTC
>TRBV10-3|TRBD1|-|17|TRBJ1-5
CAISAQGTATSNQPQHF
TGTGCCATCAGTGCCCAAGGGACAGCTACGAGCAATCAGCCCCAGCATTTT
>TRBV7-9|TRBD2|once|15|TRBJ2-2
CASSLTSGRTGELFF
TGTGCCAGCAGCTTAACTAGCGGGAGAACCGGGGAGCTGTTTTTT